This T cell receptor (beta chain) was observed in a study of human T cells and chemical hapten exposure. Overall study context: Per-sample TCR yields varied mainly from small pooled library volume differences. The study, taken as a whole, reports: Alopecia affecting every donor means their immune response may not match healthy people's.

In its sample, this clonotype was seen a few times. Antigen specificity is unknown. Time point given: patch test 1, 2 weeks after DPC sensitization. The sample's treatment: therapeutic diphenylcyclopropenone sensitization with weekly scalp DPC. Each CDR3 protein is one row after TCRdb ran MiXCR on the RACE reads. The sample carries some 200,000 distinct CDR3 sequences, about 20% recorded once. The junction had 4 bases not matched to a gene; V was cut back by 3 bases and J by 5 bases. The CDR3 length is 14 residues. Germline CDR1 is SQVTM and CDR2 is ANQGSEA. The origin of this receptor is a woman aged 45-59 years with alopecia areata. Some clones in this sample may be carry-over from other donors' samples. The V and J genes are TRBV29-1 and TRBJ2-7, with TRBD2 identical over 13 bases. This specimen consisted of whole blood, obtained in connection with sensitization to the hapten diphenylcyclopropenone (DPC). The CDR3 bases are TGCAGCGTTGAGGAACTAGCGGGAGGGGACGAGCAGTACTTC. Translating it yields CSVEELAGGDEQYF.